This entry is about one TCR beta chain. The clone's antigen remains unknown. No base quality values were provided; no much bigger clone lies one nucleotide off. CDR1 and CDR2 are read off the germline V gene as SGHTA and FQGTGA. Deletion took 4 bases off V and 8 bases off J, with a span of 18 bases between the germline ends. Spanning cysteine to phenylalanine, the CDR3 consists of 15 amino acids. Here the CDR3 DNA is all that survives: 45 bases in frame from base 1. The cohort was made up of about 610 healthy bone marrow donors. All cohort members were sampled while nominally healthy, although unrecorded immune exposures were likely present. The donor was CMV seronegative and belonged to the group of approximately 320 seronegative cohort members. Every donor gave a peripheral blood sample, and the peripheral blood mononuclear cells from that sample were used for TCR beta sequencing. Genomic DNA extraction from the blood cell samples was performed with the Qiagen DNeasy Blood Extraction Kit.

This entry is derived from a study of cytomegalovirus exposure and HLA in healthy donors (dated by TCRdb to the late 2010s). Regarding the research as a whole: According to an earlier analysis of several hundred of the donors, 150 million to 200 million T cells yielded 100 million or so unique TCR beta sequences and around 280 Gb of sequence data. An early release that covered approximately 600 HLA-typed donors contained about 290 gigabases of sequencing data and 70 million to 100 million unique TCR sequences. Of the 300 to 500 genotyped donors, roughly 76% were placed in the genetic ancestry cluster associated with self-reported Caucasian donors. The study aimed to test whether signatures of past pathogen exposure could be identified by cataloging public T cell receptors. The study used immunosequencing to profile the T cell repertoires of approximately 640 subjects and linked those repertoires to cytomegalovirus serostatus. In addition to the first cohort of approximately 670 subjects, a separate validation cohort of 100 to 150 different subjects was used. To predict cytomegalovirus infection status, the study brought together high-throughput TCR immunosequencing, statistical association of individual TCRs with disease status, and machine learning. A later analysis re-analyzed previously published TCR beta repertoires from 660 or so donors and added high-resolution HLA genotyping to study TCR occurrence patterns. Rather than using new phenotypic data, the later analysis identified candidate immune exposures from TCR beta sequences and from how often those sequences occurred across donors. In an earlier analysis of 500 to 650 of the donors, high-throughput TCR beta sequencing was used to judge whether each TCR beta V gene segment behaved as functional or pseudogenic. Donor age, sex, ethnicity and CMV serostatus were collected together with the repertoire data. In a later genetic analysis, genome-wide SNP genotypes for about 60% of the 666 donors were used, and that subset was treated as a discovery cohort. Every discovery cohort repertoire had been produced on one sequencing platform. Both class I and class II loci were covered by HLA typing, at four-digit resolution. The number of donors typed differed by locus, with roughly 620-640 for A, B, C, DRB1 and DQB1, around 500 for DQA1, 606 for DPA1, and some 440 for DPB1. A handful of DR-DQ haplotypes were handled as single units for association and clustering because linkage in the cohort was strong. On average, 235,054 unique TCR beta nucleotide sequences were sequenced per donor among roughly 430 genotyped donors of the cohort, with roughly a sixth of those sequences being non-productive. Study-wide findings and limitations: Strong co-occurrence of HLA alleles, especially DR and DQ, made assigning TCR associations to individual alleles difficult. Compared with equally common non-associated chains, HLA-associated TCR beta chains in a later analysis were more clonally expanded and had lower generation probabilities. A further reported finding was that TCR beta sequences accurately predicted the HLA-A and HLA-B alleles for most subjects in the first cohort. A later analysis associated about 16,000 TCR beta sequences with specific HLA alleles at a false discovery rate of 0.05. In a later analysis, the rate of TCR association differed among HLA loci, with DRB1 alleles having the most associated TCRs and HLA-C alleles having the fewest. In both the original and validation cohorts, the classifier was reported to diagnose cytomegalovirus status with high specificity and sensitivity. According to a later genetic analysis, donors in an Asian-associated ancestry cluster had fewer N-insertions in productive TCRs than the approximately 690-donor mean. In a later analysis, several top co-occurrence clusters were reported to appear linked to parvovirus B19, influenza, CMV and Epstein-Barr virus. Because some donors lacked HLA typing at each locus, the association tests relied only on the typed subset. Because counts were too low, seventeen rarely observed V segments, including chromosome 9 orphons, were left out of the earlier analysis of 587 of the donors. In a later analysis, most CMV-associated TCR beta chains were found to appear HLA-restricted, with HLA associations seemingly driven largely by CMV exposure. V-gene and J-gene trimming of TCR beta chains was associated with a missense DCLRE1C variant in a later genetic analysis, and the association was replicated in an independent cohort. Linkage disequilibrium might explain the correlated functional status among segregating V segments, but an unknown experimental factor could not be excluded. While some public TCRs were present in many individuals, most TCR sequences turned up only very rarely across donors. The presence/absence analyses assumed that sequencing depth was roughly uniform across donors, and that assumption may not be true. In this cohort, only TCR beta chains were sequenced, and detectable features were limited by the absence of alpha or paired-chain data. In the study, about 150 TCR beta chains were listed as associated with cytomegalovirus. Some IMGT-functional V segments, including TRBV6-2 and TRBV6-3, could not be distinguished by the 87-base-pair reads and were therefore excluded. A cluster of highly shared sequence variants was judged likely to be a technical artifact of the sequencing pipeline. Immune exposure information for the cohort was limited to CMV serostatus. In an earlier analysis of about 540 of the donors, most TCR beta V segments were observed in productive rearrangements about 87% or about 30% of the time, broadly matching IMGT annotations. It was suggested by the authors that the approach could potentially be generalized to other disease states and immunological phenotypes. Three of the identified cytomegalovirus-associated TCR beta chains were confirmed in vitro to be specific for cytomegalovirus antigens.

Receptors were amplified or captured by the immunoSEQ multiplex PCR assay. The multiplex PCR relied on a mix of 60 forward primers for TCR Vbeta segments and 13 reverse primers for TCR Jbeta segments. The CDR3 region of rearranged TCR beta genes was amplified from genomic DNA with a multiplex PCR assay. Amplified TCR beta libraries were sequenced as 87-base-pair reads on the Illumina HiSeq System. Per the source publication's procedure: A later analysis counted tens of millions of unique TCR beta chains across the 600 to 850 repertoires, and around 9.9 million of these chains were shared by at least two donors. Raw reads were error-corrected and collapsed into unique sequences with a nearest-neighbor algorithm that merged closely related sequences to remove PCR and sequencing errors. To assign V, D and J gene segments, CDR3 sequences were aligned to IMGT reference sequences. Each retained sequence needed at least a six-nucleotide match to both a V gene segment and a J gene segment. Rearrangements were called productive when the CDR3 lacked stop codons and stayed in frame with V and J; all others were non-productive. CDR3 was defined according to IMGT convention as the region running from the second conserved V-encoded cysteine to the conserved J-encoded phenylalanine. The earlier analysis of about 530 of the donors excluded any sequence lacking an unambiguous match to a single V gene segment. An earlier analysis of several hundred of the donors called V segments functional above 56.7% productive rearrangements and segregating when the between-donor standard deviation exceeded 5%. A statistical classification framework was built to diagnose cytomegalovirus status from the catalog of TCR beta chain sequences. In a later analysis, TCR nucleotide sequences were compared against IMGT/GENE-DB human TR gene sequences so that V and J genes could be assigned. A later analysis assigned CDR3 sequences and most-parsimonious VDJ recombination scenarios with the TCRdist pipeline. In a later analysis, each TCR beta chain was defined by its CDR3 amino acid sequence together with its V-gene family, and reads without a unique V-gene family were excluded. In a later analysis, fewer than 650 highly shared, low-generation-probability nucleotide sequences were removed to address suspected cross-contamination and a sequencing artifact. For each public chain, a later analysis derived a clonal expansion index from normalized ranks of inferred template counts within each repertoire. In a later analysis, generation probabilities were computed using a VDJ recombination model fitted to out-of-frame rearrangements, and the results were checked against IGoR. A later analysis scored TCR-TCR, TCR-HLA and TCR-CMV co-occurrence with hypergeometric tests, applying a repertoire-size bias correction to TCR pairs. In a later analysis, false discovery rates were estimated by permuting HLA or CMV assignments 20 times. In a later analysis, co-occurring TCRs were grouped with DBSCAN, and TCRdist sequence similarity was added when clustering was performed within HLA-allele-positive subsets. For co-occurrence clustering, repertoires with fewer than 30,000 or more than 120,000 public chains were excluded, along with 5 or 6 repertoires with anomalous nucleotide sharing. Not all clones reach the TCRdb copy of this immuneACCESS table, which keeps in-frame sequences only. Checked studies attribute under half of the gap to unresolved V genes and leave the rest unexplained. The V and J calls and clone size were taken over from that table, and D and trimming were inferred from the DNA. A total of some 130,000 clones appear in this sample, roughly three quarters of them only once. Clones ranked in the top ten supply roughly 2% of the sample.

The sequenced sample was PBMCs. The TCR comes from a man aged 30-40 years in good health and CMV-seronegative. The rearrangement combines TRBV7-3 with TRBJ2-1, and TRBD2 may be the D gene, going by 6 matching bases. Read as DNA, the sequence is TGTGCCAGCAGCTCGGTATCGGGAGTTTGGGATGAGCAGTTCTTC. The encoded protein is CASSSVSGVWDEQFF.